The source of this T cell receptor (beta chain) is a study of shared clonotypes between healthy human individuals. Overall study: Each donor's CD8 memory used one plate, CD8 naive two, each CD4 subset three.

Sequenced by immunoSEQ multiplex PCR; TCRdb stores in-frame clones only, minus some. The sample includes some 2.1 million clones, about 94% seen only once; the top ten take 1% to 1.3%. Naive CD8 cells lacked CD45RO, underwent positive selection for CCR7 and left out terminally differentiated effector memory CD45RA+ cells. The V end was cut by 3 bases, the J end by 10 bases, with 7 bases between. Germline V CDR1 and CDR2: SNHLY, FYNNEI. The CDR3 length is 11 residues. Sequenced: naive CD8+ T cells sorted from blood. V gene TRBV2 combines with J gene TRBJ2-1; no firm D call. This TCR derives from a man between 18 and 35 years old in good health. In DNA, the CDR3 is TGTGCCAGCAGTGATATGGGGGAGCAGTTCTTC. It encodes CASSDMGEQFF. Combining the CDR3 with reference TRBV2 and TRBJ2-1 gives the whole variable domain EPEVTQTPSHQVTQMGQEVILRCVPISNHLYFYWYRQILGQKVEFLVSFYNNEISEKSEIFDDQFSVERPDGSNFTLKIRSTKLEDSAMYFCASSDMGEQFFGPGTRLTVL.